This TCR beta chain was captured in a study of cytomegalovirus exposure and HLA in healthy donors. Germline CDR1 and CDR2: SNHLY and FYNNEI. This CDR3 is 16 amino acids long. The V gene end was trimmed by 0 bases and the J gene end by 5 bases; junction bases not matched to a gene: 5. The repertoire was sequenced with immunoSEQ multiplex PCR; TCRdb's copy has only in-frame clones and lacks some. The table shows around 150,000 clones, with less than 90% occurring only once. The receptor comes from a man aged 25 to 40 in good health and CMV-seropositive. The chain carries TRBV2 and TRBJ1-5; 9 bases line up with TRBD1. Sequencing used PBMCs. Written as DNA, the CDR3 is TGTGCCAGCAGTGAAGCTCGGAACAGGGGGCATCAGCCCCAGCATTTT. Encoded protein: CASSEARNRGHQPQHF.